These 19 T cell receptor beta chains share one sample of origin, sequenced in a study of T cells expressing NK-cell markers. From its re-call of the 5' RACE reads, TCRdb lists each CDR3 protein once, without DNA. The sample includes 440,000 or so distinct CDR3 sequences. Sequenced input: blood T cells: a sorted CD56 or NKG2C T cell subset, CD4+ or CD8+ T cells, or bulk PBMC T cells (not recorded which). All receptors come from a woman aged 18-69 years in good health.

The chain combines TRBV27 with TRBJ2-3. Germline V gives CDR1 MNHEY, CDR2 SMNVEV (reference sequence). The CDR3 runs 11 residues. CDR3 in amino acids: CASSYDVTQYF.

The chain links TRBV7-2 to TRBJ1-4; no DNA is available, so the TRBD1 call from TCRdb remains unchecked. The CDR3 has 15 amino acids. Germline CDR1 reads SGHTA; CDR2 reads FQGNSA. CDR3 amino acids: CASSSEGRNNEKLFF.

The chain uses TRBV12-3 or TRBV12-4 and TRBJ2-7; TCRdb lists TRBD2, though no DNA is available to test this call. The CDR3 is 14 residues long. CDR3 loop: CASSLGMAVYEQYF.

The chain recombines TRBV20-1 with TRBJ2-1; TCRdb proposes TRBD1, but this gene call is untestable without DNA. The CDR3 contains 15 residues. In germline, CDR1 is DFQATT, CDR2 SNEGSKA (reference sequence). The CDR3: CSARDQGQPYNEQFF.

This chain uses TRBV12-3 or TRBV12-4 with TRBJ1-4; TCRdb's D call, TRBD1, is unchecked because there is no DNA. The CDR3 sequence is 15 residues long. CDR3: CASSARQVTNEKLFF.

V is TRBV5-1 and J is TRBJ1-1; TCRdb picks TRBD1, but there is no DNA to check that call. This CDR3 has 14 amino acids. Looked up from germline, CDR1 is SGHRS and CDR2 is YFSETQ. CDR3 in amino acids: CASSEFQGLGEAFF.

This chain uses TRBV13 with TRBJ2-5. The CDR3 extends over 18 amino acids. Germline V CDR1 and CDR2: PRHDT, FYEKMQ (reference sequence). Here the CDR3 reads CASSGRTSGLLYQETQYF.

The chain combines TRBV27 with TRBJ1-6. CDR3 length: 14 amino acids. Germline CDR1 reads MNHEY; CDR2 reads SMNVEV (reference sequence). The CDR3 here is CASSWEGSGSPLHF.

This chain connects TRBV7-2 to TRBJ2-3; no DNA is available, so the TRBD2 call from TCRdb remains unchecked. The CDR3 contains 14 residues. Germline V gives CDR1 SGHTA, CDR2 FQGNSA. CDR3 residues: CASSFSFSPDTQYF.

The CDR3 reads CASHKPPGTTEAFF. The chain carries TRBV12-3 or TRBV12-4 and TRBJ1-1. The CDR3 covers 14 residues.

This clonotype is identified as medium-sized from frequency. The V call is TRBV7-2, the J call TRBJ1-1. There are 15 residues in the CDR3. Germline lookup yields CDR1 SGHTA and CDR2 FQGNSA. CDR3: CASSLVRGSNTEAFF.

The chain carries TRBV7-9 and TRBJ2-7; TCRdb lists TRBD1, though no DNA is available to test this call. CDR3 length equals 16 residues. CDR1 is SEHNR, CDR2 FQNEAQ, per germline (reference sequence). The CDR3: CASSPGGASPRWEQYF.

V and J are TRBV7-2 and TRBJ2-3; TCRdb picks TRBD1, but there is no DNA to check that call. Per the germline V gene, CDR1 is SGHTA and CDR2 is FQGNSA. This CDR3 is built from 17 residues. CDR3: CASTISFLQARTDTQYF.

This chain connects TRBV20-1 to TRBJ2-1. This CDR3 has 15 residues. Germline V gives CDR1 DFQATT, CDR2 SNEGSKA (reference sequence). The CDR3 reads CSARGSGGSYNEQFF.

This chain uses TRBV29-1 with TRBJ2-1; with no DNA, the TCRdb D assignment of TRBD1 cannot be verified. This CDR3 contains 15 residues. CDR1 SQVTM and CDR2 ANQGSEA come from the germline V gene. CDR3 loop: CSVRSPGQGGDEQFF.

The chain couples TRBV9 to TRBJ2-5; without DNA, the TCRdb call of TRBD2 cannot be checked. This CDR3 comprises 14 residues. Germline CDR1 SGDLS, CDR2 YYNGEE. The CDR3 region is CASSVGRAKETQYF.

The chain carries TRBV19 and TRBJ2-2. Germline V gene sequence: CDR1 LNHDA, CDR2 SQIVND (reference sequence). The CDR3 sequence is 15 residues long. The CDR3 region is CASSLGGGAPGELFF.

This sequence joins TRBV7-9 and TRBJ1-1; the D call from TCRdb, TRBD1, cannot be confirmed without DNA. The CDR3 covers 12 residues. In germline, CDR1 is SEHNR, CDR2 FQNEAQ (reference sequence). The CDR3 protein is CASSAGDGEAFF.

The J gene is TRBJ2-1, the V gene TRBV3-1. The germline V gene has CDR1 LGHDT and CDR2 YNNKEL (reference sequence). CDR3 size: 11 residues. The CDR3: CASSNRDEQFF.